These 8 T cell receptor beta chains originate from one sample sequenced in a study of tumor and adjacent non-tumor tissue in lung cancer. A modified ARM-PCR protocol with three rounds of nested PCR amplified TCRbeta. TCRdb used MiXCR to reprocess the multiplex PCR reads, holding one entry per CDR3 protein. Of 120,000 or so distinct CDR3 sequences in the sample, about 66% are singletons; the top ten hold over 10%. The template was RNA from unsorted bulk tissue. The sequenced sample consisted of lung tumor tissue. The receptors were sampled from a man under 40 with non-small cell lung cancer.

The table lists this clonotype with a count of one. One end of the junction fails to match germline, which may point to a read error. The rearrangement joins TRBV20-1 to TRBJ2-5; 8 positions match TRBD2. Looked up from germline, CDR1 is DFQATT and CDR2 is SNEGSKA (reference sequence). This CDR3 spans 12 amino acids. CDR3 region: CSTSSGEETHYF. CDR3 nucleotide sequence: TGCAGTACTAGTAGCGGGGAAGAGACCCATTACTTC.

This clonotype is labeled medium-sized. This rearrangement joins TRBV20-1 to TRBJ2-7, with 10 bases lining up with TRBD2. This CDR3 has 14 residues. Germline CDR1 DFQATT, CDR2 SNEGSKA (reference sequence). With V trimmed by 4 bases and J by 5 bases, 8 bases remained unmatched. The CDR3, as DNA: TGCAGTGCTAAAACAGCTAGCGGGAGAAACGAGCAGTACTTC. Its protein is CSAKTASGRNEQYF.

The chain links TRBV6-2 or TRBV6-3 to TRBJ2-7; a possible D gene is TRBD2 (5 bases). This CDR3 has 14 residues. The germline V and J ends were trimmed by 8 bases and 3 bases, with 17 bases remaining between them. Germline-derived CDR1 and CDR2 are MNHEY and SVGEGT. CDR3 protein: CASCSQWEHYEQYF. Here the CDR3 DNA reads TGTGCCAGCTGTAGTCAGTGGGAGCACTACGAGCAGTACTTC.

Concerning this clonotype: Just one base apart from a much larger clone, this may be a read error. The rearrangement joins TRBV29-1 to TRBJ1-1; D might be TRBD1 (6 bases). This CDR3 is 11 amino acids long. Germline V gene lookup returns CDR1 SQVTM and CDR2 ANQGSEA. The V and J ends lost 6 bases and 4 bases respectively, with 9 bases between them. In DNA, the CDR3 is TGCAGCGTAACAGGGAGCACTGAAGCTTTCTTT. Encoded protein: CSVTGSTEAFF. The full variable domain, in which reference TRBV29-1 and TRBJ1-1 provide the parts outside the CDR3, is SAVISQKPSRDICQRGTSLTIQCQVDSQVTMMFWYRQQPGQSLTLIATANQGSEATYESGFVIDKFPISRPNLTFSTLTVSNMSPEDSSIYLCSVTGSTEAFFGQGTRLTVV.

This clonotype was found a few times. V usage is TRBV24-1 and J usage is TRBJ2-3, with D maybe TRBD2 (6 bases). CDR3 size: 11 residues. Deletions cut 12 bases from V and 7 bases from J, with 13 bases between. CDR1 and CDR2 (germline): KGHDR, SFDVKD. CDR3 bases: TGTGCCGCGGGGAGGCGGTATACGCAGTATTTT. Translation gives CAAGRRYTQYF.

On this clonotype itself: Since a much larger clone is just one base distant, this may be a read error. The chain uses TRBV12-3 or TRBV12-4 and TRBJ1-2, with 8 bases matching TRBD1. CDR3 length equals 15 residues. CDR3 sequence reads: CASSLGRQGNYGYIF. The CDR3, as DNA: TGTGCCAGCAGTTTAGGGCGACAGGGGAACTATGGCTACATCTTC.

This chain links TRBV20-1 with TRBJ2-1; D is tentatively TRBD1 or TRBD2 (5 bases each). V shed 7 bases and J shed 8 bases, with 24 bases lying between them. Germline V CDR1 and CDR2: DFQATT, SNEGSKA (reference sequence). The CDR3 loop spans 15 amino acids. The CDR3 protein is CSVSLPGAKYHEQFF. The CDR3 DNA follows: TGCAGTGTTAGTCTGCCCGGGGCCAAATACCATGAGCAGTTCTTC.

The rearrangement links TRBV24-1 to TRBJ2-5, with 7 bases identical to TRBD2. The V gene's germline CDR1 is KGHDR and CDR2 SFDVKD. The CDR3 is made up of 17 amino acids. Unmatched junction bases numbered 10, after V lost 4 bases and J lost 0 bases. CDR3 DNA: TGTGCCACCAGTGAACGGACTAGAAACCGTAACCAAGAGACCCAGTACTTC. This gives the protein CATSERTRNRNQETQYF.